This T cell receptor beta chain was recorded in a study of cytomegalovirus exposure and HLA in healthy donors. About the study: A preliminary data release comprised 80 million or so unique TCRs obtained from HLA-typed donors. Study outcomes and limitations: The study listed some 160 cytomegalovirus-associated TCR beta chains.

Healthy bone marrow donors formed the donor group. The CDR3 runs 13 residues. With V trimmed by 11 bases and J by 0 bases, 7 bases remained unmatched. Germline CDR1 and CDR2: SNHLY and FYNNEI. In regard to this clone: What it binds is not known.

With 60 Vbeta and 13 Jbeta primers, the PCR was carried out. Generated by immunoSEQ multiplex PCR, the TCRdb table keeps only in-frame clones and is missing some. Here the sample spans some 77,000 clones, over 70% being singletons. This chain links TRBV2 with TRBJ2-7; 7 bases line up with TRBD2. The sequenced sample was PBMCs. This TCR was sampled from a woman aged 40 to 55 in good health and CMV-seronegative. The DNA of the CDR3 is TGTGCCTCGATGCGGGAGAGCTCCTACGAGCAGTACTTC. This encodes CASMRESSYEQYF. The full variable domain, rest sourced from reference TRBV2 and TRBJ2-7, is EPEVTQTPSHQVTQMGQEVILRCVPISNHLYFYWYRQILGQKVEFLVSFYNNEISEKSEIFDDQFSVERPDGSNFTLKIRSTKLEDSAMYFCASMRESSYEQYFGPGTRLTVT.